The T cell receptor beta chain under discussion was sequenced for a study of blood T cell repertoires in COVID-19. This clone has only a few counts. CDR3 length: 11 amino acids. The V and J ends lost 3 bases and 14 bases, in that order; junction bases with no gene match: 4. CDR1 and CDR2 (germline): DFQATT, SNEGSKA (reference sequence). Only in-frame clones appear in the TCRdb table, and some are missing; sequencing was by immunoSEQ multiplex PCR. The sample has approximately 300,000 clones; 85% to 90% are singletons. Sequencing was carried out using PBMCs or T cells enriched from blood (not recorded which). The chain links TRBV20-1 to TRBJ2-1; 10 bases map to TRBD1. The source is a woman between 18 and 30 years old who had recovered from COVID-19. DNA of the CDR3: TGCAGTGCTAGGGTGACAGGGGGCGAGTTCTTC. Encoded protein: CSARVTGGEFF.